The 17 T cell receptor beta chains below all came from one sample that was sequenced in a study of blood T cell repertoires in COVID-19 (dated by TCRdb to 2020 to 2022). The library was made by the immunoSEQ multiplex PCR assay. What TCRdb holds here is the immuneACCESS table cut down to in-frame rearrangements. Part of the clones is not present; checked against another copy, under half of the missing clones reflect an unresolved V gene, and the others are unexplained. The sample contains about 100,000 clones, around 90% of them found a single time. More than 3.5% of the sample is in the top ten clones. The sample taken for sequencing was peripheral blood. Receptor source: a human donor with COVID-19, enrolled during active disease. The donor label of this sample is uncertain.

This clone has just one count. The chain has TRBV19 and TRBJ2-5, with a weak D call TRBD2 (5 bases). Between the trimmed V and J ends, which lost 8 bases and 2 bases, there was a span of 21 bases. In germline, CDR1 is LNHDA, CDR2 SQIVND (reference sequence). The CDR3 covers 16 residues. The CDR3 nucleotides are TGTGCCAGTTCGGACCTTTCCGAGGGATGGCAAGAGACCCAGTACTTC. Translation gives CASSDLSEGWQETQYF.

This clone showed up just a few times. The chain couples TRBV9 to TRBJ2-1, with D maybe TRBD1 (6 bases). The CDR3 is made up of 13 amino acids. The germline V gene has CDR1 SGDLS and CDR2 YYNGEE. The V and J ends lost 0 bases and 9 bases respectively, with 10 bases between them. CDR3 in amino acids: CASSVDRDGEQFF. CDR3 nucleotide sequence: TGTGCCAGCAGCGTAGACAGGGACGGTGAGCAGTTCTTC.

This clone was seen a single time. This chain joins TRBV9 and TRBJ1-6; D may be TRBD1 (5 bases). The CDR3 runs 15 residues. Germline values: CDR1 SGDLS, CDR2 YYNGEE. V was clipped by 0 bases and J by 6 bases, with 10 bases between them. CDR3 region: CASSVATGGNSPLHF. CDR3 DNA sequence: TGTGCCAGCAGCGTAGCAACCGGGGGTAATTCACCCCTCCACTTT.

The chain joins TRBV5-4 to TRBJ2-7; 9 positions agree with TRBD1. Germline loops: CDR1 SGHNT, CDR2 YYREEE (reference sequence). V gave up 2 bases and J gave up 11 bases; unmatched junction bases: 11. This CDR3 has 14 amino acids. CDR3 region: CASSFRTGEGWEYF. The CDR3 DNA follows: TGTGCCAGCAGCTTCCGGACAGGGGAAGGTTGGGAGTACTTC. Looking up the rest from reference TRBV5-4 and TRBJ2-7 gives the full variable domain: ETGVTQSPTHLIKTRGQQVTLRCSSQSGHNTVSWYQQALGQGPQFIFQYYREEENGRGNFPPRFSGLQFPNYSSELNVNALELDDSALYLCASSFRTGEGWEYFGPGTRLTVT.

The rearrangement links TRBV5-1 to TRBJ1-2, with 7 bases that match TRBD1. Germline values: CDR1 SGHRS, CDR2 YFSETQ. V lost 5 bases and J lost 3; bases outside the gene matches: 13. The CDR3 is 16 residues long. The CDR3 loop is CASSEGGWGQDYGYTF. For the CDR3, the DNA is TGCGCCAGCAGTGAAGGGGGCTGGGGGCAGGACTATGGCTACACCTTC.

The chain is built from TRBV7-3 and TRBJ2-2; 8 bases are a match to TRBD2. CDR1 is SGHTA, CDR2 FQGTGA, per germline. CDR3 length: 16 amino acids. V trimming: 5 bases; J trimming: 2 bases; junction bases outside the gene matches: 7. CDR3 amino acids: CASSPGGQGNTGELFF. The CDR3 DNA reads as TGTGCCAGCAGCCCGGGAGGGCAGGGAAACACCGGGGAGCTGTTTTTT.

This chain links TRBV11-2 with TRBJ1-2; possibly TRBD1 for D (6 bases). Looked up from germline, CDR1 is SGHAT and CDR2 is FQNNGV. This CDR3 contains 15 residues. Trimming left V 1 base short and J 6 bases short, with 15 bases between. The CDR3 loop reads CASSLVGAGRDGYTF. CDR3 DNA sequence: TGTGCCAGCAGCTTAGTGGGGGCGGGGAGGGATGGCTACACCTTC.

This clone was seen only once. The rearrangement uses TRBV7-3 and TRBJ2-1; D unresolved. Germline V CDR1 and CDR2: SGHTA, FQGTGA. CDR3 size: 13 residues. Trimming removed 2 bases from V and 5 bases from J, with 7 bases in between. CDR3 sequence reads: CASSLFPDNEQFF. CDR3 nucleotides: TGTGCCAGCAGCTTATTCCCGGACAATGAGCAGTTCTTC.

The J gene is TRBJ1-2, the V gene TRBV5-1; D gene uncertain. With 0 bases removed from V and 8 bases from J, the gap between germline ends came to 14 bases. From germline, CDR1 is SGHRS and CDR2 YFSETQ. CDR3 size: 14 residues. CDR3 protein: CASSLVGETGGYTF. CDR3 nucleotide sequence: TGCGCCAGCAGCTTGGTTGGGGAGACGGGGGGCTACACCTTC. Full variable domain (missing parts from reference TRBV5-1 and TRBJ1-2): KAGVTQTPRYLIKTRGQQVTLSCSPISGHRSVSWYQQTPGQGLQFLFEYFSETQRNKGNFPGRFSGRQFSNSRSEMNVSTLELGDSALYLCASSLVGETGGYTFGSGTRLTVV.

The J gene is TRBJ1-5, the V gene TRBV4-1; D is uncertain. This CDR3 contains 15 residues. In germline, CDR1 is MGHRA, CDR2 YSYEKL. V was trimmed by 3 bases and J by 3 bases, leaving 12 bases between them. As DNA, the CDR3 is TGCGCCAGCAGCCAGCCCGGACTGATCAATCAGCCCCAGCATTTT. It translates to CASSQPGLINQPQHF.

This rearrangement joins TRBV18 to TRBJ1-1, with no clear D. The germline V gene encodes CDR1 KGHSH and CDR2 LQKENI. The CDR3 extends over 15 amino acids. Between the trimmed V and J ends, which lost 4 bases and 0 bases, there was a span of 12 bases. CDR3 residues: CASSQETALNTEAFF. DNA for the CDR3: TGTGCCAGCTCACAAGAGACTGCGCTGAACACTGAAGCTTTCTTT.

The rearrangement joins TRBV11-2 to TRBJ2-7; D perhaps matches TRBD1 (5 bases). Germline values: CDR1 SGHAT, CDR2 FQNNGV. The CDR3 runs 12 residues. The CDR3, as DNA: TGTGTCGCAGGGAACCCCCCCTACGAGCAGTACTTC. It is translated as CVAGNPPYEQYF.

This clone was seen a handful of times. V gene TRBV6-5 combines with J gene TRBJ1-1, with D perhaps matching TRBD1 (5 bases). The CDR3 sequence is 12 residues long. The V gene's germline CDR1 is MNHEY and CDR2 SVGAGI. V gave up 6 bases and J gave up 5 bases, with 10 bases separating them. CDR3: CASSYGGTEAFF. The CDR3 bases are TGTGCCAGCAGCTACGGGGGGACTGAAGCTTTCTTT.

The chain links TRBV6-5 to TRBJ1-1; TRBD1 matches 7 bases. CDR3 length equals 15 residues. Per the germline V gene, CDR1 is MNHEY and CDR2 is SVGAGI. V shed 6 bases, J shed 2 bases, and the junction held 9 bases outside the gene matches. CDR3 loop: CASRPFGQDNTEAFF. CDR3 nucleotide sequence: TGTGCCAGCAGACCATTTGGACAGGACAACACTGAAGCTTTCTTT.

V is TRBV6-1 and J is TRBJ1-2, with D possibly TRBD1 on 6 matching bases. V was cut by 3 bases and J by 0 bases, with 26 bases left in between. The CDR3 is made up of 20 amino acids. CDR1 and CDR2 (germline): MNHNS, SASEGT. CDR3: CASSDPRGGGEGSANYGYTF. CDR3 bases: TGTGCCAGCAGTGACCCCCGCGGGGGCGGGGAGGGGAGCGCTAACTATGGCTACACCTTC.

V usage is TRBV7-2 and J usage is TRBJ1-5, with 7 bases matching TRBD1. Germline values: CDR1 SGHTA, CDR2 FQGNSA. Trimming cost V 5 bases and J 11 bases; bases outside gene matches: 15. This CDR3 comprises 15 residues. The CDR3 spells CASSLRDRDSGAQHF. As DNA, the CDR3 is TGTGCCAGCAGCCTAAGGGACAGAGACTCTGGGGCCCAGCATTTT.

The chain carries TRBV7-2 and TRBJ1-1, with D perhaps TRBD1 (5 bases). The length of the CDR3 is 14 residues. The germline V gene encodes CDR1 SGHTA and CDR2 FQGNSA. Trimming cost V 4 bases and J 1 base, with 10 bases left between them. CDR3 region: CASSSQRGNTEAFF. The CDR3 nucleotides are TGTGCCAGCAGCTCCCAAAGGGGGAACACTGAAGCTTTCTTT.